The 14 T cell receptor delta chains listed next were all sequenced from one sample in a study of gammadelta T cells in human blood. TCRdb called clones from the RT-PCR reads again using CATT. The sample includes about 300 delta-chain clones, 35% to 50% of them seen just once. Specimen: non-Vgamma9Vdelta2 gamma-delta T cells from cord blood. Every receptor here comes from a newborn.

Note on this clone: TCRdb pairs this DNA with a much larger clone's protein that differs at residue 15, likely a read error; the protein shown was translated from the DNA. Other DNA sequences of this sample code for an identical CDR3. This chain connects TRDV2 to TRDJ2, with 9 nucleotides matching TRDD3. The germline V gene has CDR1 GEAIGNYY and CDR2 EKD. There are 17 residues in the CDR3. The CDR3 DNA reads TGTGCCTGTGATTCTTTACTAGGGGATACGGGGACAGCACAAATCTTCTTT. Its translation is CACDSLLGDTGTAQIFF.

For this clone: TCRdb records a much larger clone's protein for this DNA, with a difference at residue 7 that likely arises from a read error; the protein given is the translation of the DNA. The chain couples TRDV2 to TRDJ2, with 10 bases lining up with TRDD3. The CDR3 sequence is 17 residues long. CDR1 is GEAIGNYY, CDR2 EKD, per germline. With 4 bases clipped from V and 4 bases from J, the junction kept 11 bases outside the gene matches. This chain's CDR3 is CACDSLRGDTGTAQLFF. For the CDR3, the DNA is TGTGCCTGTGATTCTTTACGGGGGGATACGGGGACAGCACAACTCTTCTTT.

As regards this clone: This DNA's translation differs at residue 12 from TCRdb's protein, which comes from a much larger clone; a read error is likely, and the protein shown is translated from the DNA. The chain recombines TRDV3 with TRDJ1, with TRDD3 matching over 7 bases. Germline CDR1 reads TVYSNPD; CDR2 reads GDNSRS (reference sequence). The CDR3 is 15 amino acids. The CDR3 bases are TGTGCCTTTAATCCCCCGGGGGATTACACCGATAATCTCATCTTT. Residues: CAFNPPGDYTDNLIF.

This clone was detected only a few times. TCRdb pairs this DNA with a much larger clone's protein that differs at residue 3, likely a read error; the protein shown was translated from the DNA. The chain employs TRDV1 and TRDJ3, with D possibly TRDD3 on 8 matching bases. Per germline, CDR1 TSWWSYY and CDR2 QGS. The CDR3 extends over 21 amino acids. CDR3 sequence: CARGDHSYVKGIPWDTRQMFF. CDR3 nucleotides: TGTGCTCGTGGGGACCATTCCTACGTGAAGGGGATACCCTGGGACACCCGACAGATGTTTTTC.

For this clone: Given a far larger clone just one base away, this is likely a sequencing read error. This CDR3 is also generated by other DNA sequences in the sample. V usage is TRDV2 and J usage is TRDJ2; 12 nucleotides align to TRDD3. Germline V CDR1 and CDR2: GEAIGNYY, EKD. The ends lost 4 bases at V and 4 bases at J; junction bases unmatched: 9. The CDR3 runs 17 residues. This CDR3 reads CACDSLLGDTGTAQLFF. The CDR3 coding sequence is TGTGCCTGTGATTCTTTACTGGGGGATACTGGGACAGCACAACTCTTCTTT.

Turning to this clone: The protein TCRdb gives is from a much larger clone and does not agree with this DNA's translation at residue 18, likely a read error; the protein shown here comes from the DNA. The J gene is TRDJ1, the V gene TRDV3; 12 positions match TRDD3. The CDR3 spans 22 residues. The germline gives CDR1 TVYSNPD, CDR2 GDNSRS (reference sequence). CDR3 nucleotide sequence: TGTGCCTTAGCCTTCCCTCAACCTCCAAACGTACTGGGGGATACAAACACCAATAAACTCATCTTT. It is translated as CALAFPQPPNVLGDTNTNKLIF.

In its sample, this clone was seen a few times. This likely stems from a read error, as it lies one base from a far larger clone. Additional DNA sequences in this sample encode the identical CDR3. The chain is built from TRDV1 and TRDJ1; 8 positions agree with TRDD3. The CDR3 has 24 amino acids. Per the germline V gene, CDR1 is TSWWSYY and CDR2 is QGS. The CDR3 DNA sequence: TGTGCTCTTGGGGAAGGTTCCCAGCCCCGGGGGGATATATGTAAAAAGGGGGACACCGATAAACTTATCTTT. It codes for CALGEGSQPRGDICKKGDTDKLIF.

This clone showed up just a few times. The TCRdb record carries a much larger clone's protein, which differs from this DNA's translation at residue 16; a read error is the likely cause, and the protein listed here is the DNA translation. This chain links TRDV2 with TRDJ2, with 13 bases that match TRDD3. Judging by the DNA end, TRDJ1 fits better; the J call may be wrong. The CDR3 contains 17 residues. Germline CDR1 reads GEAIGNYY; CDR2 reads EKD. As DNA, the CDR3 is TGTGCCTGTGATTCTTTACTGGGGGATACGGGGACAGCACAACTCATCTTT. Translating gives CACDSLLGDTGTAQLIF.

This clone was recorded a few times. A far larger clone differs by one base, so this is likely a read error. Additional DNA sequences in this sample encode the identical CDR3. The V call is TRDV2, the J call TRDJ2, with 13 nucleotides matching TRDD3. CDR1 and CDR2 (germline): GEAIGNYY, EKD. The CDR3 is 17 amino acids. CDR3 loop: CACDSLLGDTGTAQLFF. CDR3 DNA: TGTGCCTGTGATTCTTTACTGGGGGATACGGGGACAGCGCAACTCTTCTTT.

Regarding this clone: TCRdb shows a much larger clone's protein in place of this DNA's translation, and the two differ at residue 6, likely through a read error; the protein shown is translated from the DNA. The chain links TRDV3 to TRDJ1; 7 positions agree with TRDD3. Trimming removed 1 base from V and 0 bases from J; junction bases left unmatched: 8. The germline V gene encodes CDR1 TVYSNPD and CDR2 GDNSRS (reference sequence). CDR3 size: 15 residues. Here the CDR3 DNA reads TGTGCCTTTAATCCCCGGGGGGATTACACCGATAAACTCATCTTT. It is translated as CAFNPRGDYTDKLIF.

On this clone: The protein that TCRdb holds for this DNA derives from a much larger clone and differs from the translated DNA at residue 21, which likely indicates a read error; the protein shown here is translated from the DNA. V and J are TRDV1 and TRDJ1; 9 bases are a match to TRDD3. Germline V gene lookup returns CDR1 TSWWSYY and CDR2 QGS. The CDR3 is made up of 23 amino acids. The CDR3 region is CALGDPGGGTAGGWIVGTDKRIF. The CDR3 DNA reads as TGTGCTCTTGGGGACCCCGGCGGAGGTACTGCTGGGGGATGGATCGTTGGCACCGATAAACGCATCTTT.

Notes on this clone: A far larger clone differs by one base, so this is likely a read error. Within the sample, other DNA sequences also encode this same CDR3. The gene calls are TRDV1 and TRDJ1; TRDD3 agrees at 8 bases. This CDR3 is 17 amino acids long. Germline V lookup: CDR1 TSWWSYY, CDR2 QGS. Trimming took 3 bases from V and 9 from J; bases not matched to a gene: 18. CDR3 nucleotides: TGTGCTCTTGGGGACGGAACCCTCGGAGGGGGATATGCACAACTCATCTTT. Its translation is CALGDGTLGGGYAQLIF.

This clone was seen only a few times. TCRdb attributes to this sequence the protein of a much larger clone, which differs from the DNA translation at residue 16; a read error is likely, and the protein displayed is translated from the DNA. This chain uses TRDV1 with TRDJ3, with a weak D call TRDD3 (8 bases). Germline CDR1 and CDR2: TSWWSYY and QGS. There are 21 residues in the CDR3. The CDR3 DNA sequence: TGTGCTCTTGGGGACCATTCCTACGTGAAGGGGATACCCTGGGACGCCCGACAGATGTTTTTC. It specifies CALGDHSYVKGIPWDARQMFF.

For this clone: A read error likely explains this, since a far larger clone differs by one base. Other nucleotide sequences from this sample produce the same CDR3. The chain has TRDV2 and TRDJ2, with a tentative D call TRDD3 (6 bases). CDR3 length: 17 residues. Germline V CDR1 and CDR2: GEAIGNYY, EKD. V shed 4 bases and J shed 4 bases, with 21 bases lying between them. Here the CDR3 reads CACDSLLGDTGTAQLFF. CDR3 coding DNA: TGTGCCTGTGATTCTTTACTGGGAGATACGGGGACAGCACAACTCTTCTTT.